The 32 T cell receptor beta chains listed next were all sequenced from one sample in a study of blood T cell repertoires in COVID-19. Using immunoSEQ multiplex PCR, the repertoire was profiled, and TCRdb retains in-frame clones only, with some absent. The table includes hundreds of thousands of clones, 80% to 90% detected once. Sample: PBMCs or T cells enriched from blood (not recorded which). The receptors here all came from a man aged 18 to 35 who had recovered from COVID-19.

The genes are TRBV30 and TRBJ1-1; 9 positions agree with TRBD1. The length of the CDR3 is 14 residues. V lost 4 bases to trimming and J lost 4 bases; unmatched junction nucleotides: 7. Germline CDR1 and CDR2: GTSNPN and SVGIG (reference sequence). CDR3: CAWTLGTGSTEAFF. DNA for the CDR3: TGTGCCTGGACCTTGGGGACAGGGTCCACTGAAGCTTTCTTT.

The chain links TRBV27 to TRBJ1-5; a weak D match, TRBD1 (6 bases). Deletions cut 5 bases from V and 1 base from J, with 9 bases between. The CDR3 has 14 residues. CDR1 and CDR2 (germline): MNHEY, SMNVEV (reference sequence). CDR3 DNA sequence: TGTGCCAGCAGTACAGGGTGGAGCAATCAGCCCCAGCATTTT. This translates into CASSTGWSNQPQHF.

The chain couples TRBV11-2 to TRBJ1-1; D gene unclear. Per germline, CDR1 SGHAT and CDR2 FQNNGV. CDR3 length: 11 amino acids. V shed 4 bases and J shed 11 bases, with 11 bases lying between them. CDR3 sequence reads: CASSYGVSAFF. The CDR3 DNA reads as TGTGCCAGCAGCTACGGAGTTTCCGCTTTCTTT.

The V gene is TRBV18, the J gene TRBJ2-7, with D possibly TRBD2 on 6 matching bases. This CDR3 spans 13 amino acids. V lost 3 bases and J 3 bases, leaving 9 bases between the germline ends. Per the germline V gene, CDR1 is KGHSH and CDR2 is LQKENI. CDR3 in amino acids: CASSPGLIYEQYF. Written as DNA, the CDR3 is TGTGCCAGCTCACCGGGACTGATCTACGAGCAGTACTTC.

The gene calls are TRBV5-3 and TRBJ1-6; TRBD1 matches at 9 bases. TRBV5-3 is assigned to the ORF class and has an uncertain function. The CDR3 length is 19 residues. V shed 0 bases, J shed 2 bases, and the junction held 9 bases outside the gene matches. DNA for the CDR3: TGTGCCAGAAGCTTGGAGGTCACAGGGGGCGCCCCCTATAATTCACCCCTCCACTTT. This translates into CARSLEVTGGAPYNSPLHF.

The rearrangement links TRBV2 to TRBJ1-6; no clear D gene. The CDR3 totals 16 residues. Per the germline V gene, CDR1 is SNHLY and CDR2 is FYNNEI. With 6 bases removed from V and 10 bases from J, the gap between germline ends came to 22 bases. The CDR3 sequence is CASSDGADLIGSPLHF. The CDR3 coding sequence is TGTGCCAGCAGCGACGGAGCGGACTTGATTGGGTCACCCCTCCACTTT.

This clone is a singleton in its sample. The rearrangement uses TRBV10-1 and TRBJ2-7; perhaps TRBD1 as D (6 bases). Germline V gives CDR1 WNHNN, CDR2 SYGVQD (reference sequence). Trimming pared 3 bases from V and 5 bases from J, leaving 14 bases between. The CDR3 loop spans 14 amino acids. CDR3 amino acids: CASSEGQPYDEQYF. CDR3 in DNA: TGCGCCAGCAGTGAAGGACAGCCTTATGACGAGCAGTACTTC.

V gene TRBV9 combines with J gene TRBJ2-2; TRBD1 might be the D (6 bases). V gave up 0 bases and J gave up 0 bases, with 9 bases separating them. Germline-derived CDR1 and CDR2 are SGDLS and YYNGEE. This CDR3 comprises 16 residues. CDR3 bases: TGTGCCAGCAGCGTAGGGGCAGGGGCGAACACCGGGGAGCTGTTTTTT. It specifies CASSVGAGANTGELFF.

The chain links TRBV7-2 to TRBJ1-2; tentatively, D is TRBD1 (6 bases). Trimming took off 0 bases at V and 4 bases at J, with 12 bases between the two ends. Germline V gene lookup returns CDR1 SGHTA and CDR2 FQGNSA. This CDR3 region has 15 residues. The CDR3 region is CASSLAGQTIYGYTF. Here the CDR3 DNA reads TGTGCCAGCAGCTTAGCTGGACAGACAATCTATGGCTACACCTTC. The complete variable domain, with remaining parts taken from reference TRBV7-2 and TRBJ1-2, reads GAGVSQSPSNKVTEKGKDVELRCDPISGHTALYWYRQSLGQGLEFLIYFQGNSAPDKSGLPSDRFSAERTGGSVSTLTIQRTQQEDSAVYLCASSLAGQTIYGYTFGSGTRLTVV.

V and J are TRBV4-1 and TRBJ2-1; TRBD2 agrees at 16 bases. Per germline, CDR1 MGHRA and CDR2 YSYEKL. CDR3 length: 18 residues. V lost 5 bases to trimming and J lost 7 bases; unmatched junction nucleotides: 11. The CDR3 DNA follows: TGCGCCAGCAGCTACCGACAGGGACTAGCGGGAGGGGAGAATGAGCAGTTCTTC. It codes for CASSYRQGLAGGENEQFF.

V gene TRBV3-1 (or the pseudogene TRBV3-2) combines with J gene TRBJ1-5, with D perhaps TRBD1 (5 bases). This CDR3 comprises 13 residues. Trimming shortened V by 2 bases and J by 9 bases, and 11 bases separated the two germline ends. The V gene's germline CDR1 is LGHDT and CDR2 YNNKEL (reference sequence). DNA of the CDR3: TGTGCCAGCAGCCAACCCCACGGGGGGCCCCAGCATTTT. This codes for CASSQPHGGPQHF.

The rearrangement uses TRBV11-2 and TRBJ2-6; TRBD1 matches 9 bases. J was trimmed by 0 bases and V by 2 bases; bases with no gene match: 5. The CDR3 extends over 18 amino acids. Germline loops: CDR1 SGHAT, CDR2 FQNNGV. For the CDR3, the DNA is TGTGCCAGCAGCTTAAGAGACAGGGGGTCCTCTGGGGCCAACGTCCTGACTTTC. Translated, it gives CASSLRDRGSSGANVLTF.

The rearrangement joins TRBV6-5 to TRBJ2-1; D is possibly TRBD2 (7 bases). This CDR3 comprises 15 residues. V lost 7 bases and J lost 3, with 16 bases in between. In germline, CDR1 is MNHEY, CDR2 SVGAGI. DNA for the CDR3: TGTGCCAGCACCCAAGGTAGGGGGGGCTACAATGAGCAGTTCTTC. Encoded protein: CASTQGRGGYNEQFF.

The rearrangement uses TRBV5-1 and TRBJ2-3; 8 bases match TRBD2. Germline V gives CDR1 SGHRS, CDR2 YFSETQ. Trimming at V came to 4 bases and at J to 0 bases, leaving 7 bases not matched to a gene. This CDR3 contains 16 residues. CDR3 nucleotides: TGCGCCAGCAGCCCGGGGACTAGGAGGAGCACAGATACGCAGTATTTT. Protein sequence: CASSPGTRRSTDTQYF.

This chain connects TRBV18 to TRBJ1-2; D ambiguous. Germline V gene data show CDR1 as KGHSH and CDR2 as LQKENI. V gave up 0 bases and J gave up 0 bases, with 8 bases separating them. The CDR3 spans 15 residues. The CDR3 region has the DNA TGTGCCAGCTCACCACCCCACCTAACTAACTATGGCTACACCTTC. Translated, it gives CASSPPHLTNYGYTF.

V gene TRBV2 combines with J gene TRBJ1-6, with D possibly being TRBD1 (6 bases). Trimming pared 5 bases from V and 14 bases from J, leaving 22 bases between. CDR3 length: 15 residues. Germline V gives CDR1 SNHLY, CDR2 FYNNEI. CDR3 sequence (DNA): TGTGCCAGCAGTCCACTCCGGGACACCTTTTCCACCCTCCACTTT. Translating it yields CASSPLRDTFSTLHF.

The rearrangement uses TRBV5-1 and TRBJ1-2, with 10 bases matching TRBD1. The CDR3 sequence is 15 residues long. The germline V gene has CDR1 SGHRS and CDR2 YFSETQ. Trimming at V came to 3 bases and at J to 5 bases, leaving 7 bases not matched to a gene. This CDR3 is CASSSQGQGKYGYTF. CDR3 nucleotide sequence: TGCGCCAGCAGCTCTCAGGGACAGGGGAAATATGGCTACACCTTC.

The gene calls are TRBV5-1 and TRBJ2-5, with TRBD1 matching 7 bases. This CDR3 is 15 amino acids long. The V segment lost 0 bases and the J segment 5 bases; nucleotides outside the gene matches: 7. Germline V gives CDR1 SGHRS, CDR2 YFSETQ. CDR3 region: CASSLVPRRGETQYF. DNA for the CDR3: TGCGCCAGCAGCTTGGTCCCACGCAGGGGGGAGACCCAGTACTTC.

The table lists this clone with a count of one. The rearrangement uses TRBV5-1 and TRBJ2-7; 8 positions agree with TRBD1. Germline CDR1 and CDR2: SGHRS and YFSETQ. The CDR3 has 15 amino acids. V lost 7 bases, J lost 1 base, and 10 bases stayed unmatched. This chain's CDR3 is CASSPGQVISYEQYF. The CDR3, as DNA: TGCGCCAGCTCCCCGGGACAGGTGATATCCTACGAGCAGTACTTC.

This clone was recorded a few times. The rearrangement joins TRBV5-4 to TRBJ2-3, with 11 nucleotides matching TRBD2. The CDR3 sequence is 16 residues long. V was clipped by 4 bases and J by 4 bases; unmatched bases: 8. The germline V gene encodes CDR1 SGHNT and CDR2 YYREEE (reference sequence). DNA of the CDR3: TGTGCCAGCAGCACGACTAGCGGGACCGGCGCAGATACGCAGTATTTT. Translating gives CASSTTSGTGADTQYF.

The gene calls are TRBV27 and TRBJ2-1; D is perhaps TRBD2 (5 bases). Trimming removed 2 bases at V and 4 bases at J, with 9 bases between. CDR1 is MNHEY, CDR2 SMNVEV, per germline (reference sequence). The CDR3 covers 14 residues. CDR3 amino acids: CASSLRLPYNEQFF. CDR3 nucleotides: TGTGCCAGCAGTTTAAGACTACCGTACAATGAGCAGTTCTTC.

This clone has just a few counts. V and J are TRBV3-1 (or the pseudogene TRBV3-2) and TRBJ2-5; 11 bases agree with TRBD2. The CDR3 has 15 residues. CDR1 is LGHDT and CDR2 is YNNKEL in the germline V gene (reference sequence). V was clipped by 4 bases and J by 4 bases; unmatched bases: 5. The CDR3 DNA sequence: TGTGCCAGCAGCCTTAGCGGGGGGGCCGCAGAGACCCAGTACTTC. The encoded protein is CASSLSGGAAETQYF.

The genes are TRBV27 and TRBJ2-7, with 7 nucleotides matching TRBD2. Germline V gives CDR1 MNHEY, CDR2 SMNVEV (reference sequence). The trim removed 3 bases at V and 1 base at J, leaving 6 bases unmatched. The CDR3 runs to 15 residues. CDR3 DNA: TGTGCCAGCAGTTTCTCCAACGGGAGGTCCTACGAGCAGTACTTC. Translation: CASSFSNGRSYEQYF.

This rearrangement joins TRBV5-4 to TRBJ2-2, with D perhaps matching TRBD2 (6 bases). The CDR3 consists of 16 residues. Germline-derived CDR1 and CDR2 are SGHNT and YYREEE (reference sequence). Trimming cost V 0 bases and J 4 bases, with 13 bases left between them. CDR3 in amino acids: CASSLATRRTTGELFF. The CDR3 DNA sequence: TGTGCCAGCAGCTTGGCGACTAGAAGGACCACCGGGGAGCTGTTTTTT.

The chain has TRBV10-2 and TRBJ1-1; 7 bases match TRBD1. This CDR3 region has 12 residues. Germline V gene sequence: CDR1 WSHSY, CDR2 SAAADI. Germline trimming cut 10 bases from V and 8 bases from J; bases unmatched to any gene: 10. The CDR3 coding sequence is TGCGCCACCCAATTTGAGGGACAGGAAGCTTTCTTT. This sequence encodes CATQFEGQEAFF.

The rearrangement links TRBV2 to TRBJ2-7, with a possible D match to TRBD1 (6 bases). The germline V and J ends were trimmed by 4 bases and 3 bases, with 13 bases remaining between them. This CDR3 is built from 14 residues. Per germline, CDR1 SNHLY and CDR2 FYNNEI. Here the CDR3 DNA reads TGTGCCAGCAGTGGGTTAAGAGGGGGCTACGAGCAGTACTTC. Its translation: CASSGLRGGYEQYF.

The chain is built from TRBV6-5 and TRBJ2-7; 9 bases match TRBD1. Trimming cost V 9 bases and J 1 base; bases outside gene matches: 4. This CDR3 spans 13 amino acids. Germline assignment: CDR1 MNHEY and CDR2 SVGAGI. In DNA, the CDR3 is TGTGCCAGTACCGGGACAGGGTCCTACGAGCAGTACTTC. Its translation: CASTGTGSYEQYF.

The chain is built from TRBV23-1 and TRBJ2-7; no firm D call. TRBV23-1 is an open reading frame, and its role is uncertain. The CDR3 sequence is 15 residues long. V shed 10 bases and J shed 3 bases, with 22 bases lying between them. CDR3 sequence (DNA): TGCGCCACTACTTGTCCCCGAATTTCAATCTACGAGCAGTACTTC. Amino acids: CATTCPRISIYEQYF.

The chain employs TRBV10-2 and TRBJ2-1; 7 bases map to TRBD2. CDR1 and CDR2 from the germline V gene are WSHSY and SAAADI. V gave up 1 base and J gave up 0 bases; unmatched junction bases: 9. The CDR3 contains 18 residues. The CDR3 here is CASSEYRASGSSYNEQFF. The CDR3 nucleotides are TGCGCCAGCAGTGAGTACCGGGCTAGCGGAAGCTCCTACAATGAGCAGTTCTTC.

This clone was counted only a few times. The J gene is TRBJ2-7, the V gene TRBV30, with a weak D call TRBD2 (6 bases). The germline V gene has CDR1 GTSNPN and CDR2 SVGIG (reference sequence). The length of the CDR3 is 15 residues. Trimming removed 2 bases at V and 5 bases at J, with 19 bases between. The CDR3 reads CAWSPWDFLTNEQYF. The CDR3, as DNA: TGTGCCTGGAGTCCTTGGGACTTCCTTACCAACGAGCAGTACTTC.

The rearrangement uses TRBV5-4 and TRBJ2-5; D gene unclear. Per germline, CDR1 SGHNT and CDR2 YYREEE (reference sequence). Trimming took off 0 bases at V and 4 bases at J, with 19 bases between the two ends. CDR3 size: 17 residues. The CDR3 DNA reads as TGTGCCAGCAGCTTGGGTGTGGTTAGCCCCTGGGTAGAGACCCAGTACTTC. Amino acids: CASSLGVVSPWVETQYF.

The CDR3 nucleotides are TGTGCCAGCAGTGTAGGGGATCGCTCGAAAATCGAGCAGTACTTC. Protein sequence: CASSVGDRSKIEQYF. V is TRBV6-4 and J is TRBJ2-7; maybe TRBD1 (5 bases). Trimming left V 4 bases short and J 6 bases short, with 19 bases between. Germline CDR1 MRHNA, CDR2 SNTAGT. The CDR3 is made up of 15 amino acids.